The 14 T cell receptor beta chains given below trace back to one sample, sequenced in a study of cytomegalovirus exposure and HLA in healthy donors. Vbeta (60) and Jbeta (13) primers were used in the PCR. Method: immunoSEQ multiplex PCR; TCRdb's copy keeps in-frame clones and lacks some. In the table there are about 110,000 clones, about 73% of which are singletons. The sample consisted of PBMCs. Receptors were obtained from a middle-aged woman in good health and CMV-seropositive.

The rearrangement links TRBV25-1 to TRBJ2-5; D uncertain. The V gene lost 1 base and the J gene lost 11 bases, with 8 bases spanning the gap. CDR1 MGHDK and CDR2 SYGVNS come from the germline V gene. The CDR3 is made up of 11 amino acids. The CDR3 is CASSEFAEQYF. In DNA, the CDR3 is TGTGCCAGCAGTGAATTTGCTGAGCAGTACTTC. The full variable domain, rest sourced from reference TRBV25-1 and TRBJ2-5, is EADIYQTPRYLVIGTGKKITLECSQTMGHDKMYWYQQDPGMELHLIHYSYGVNSTEKGDLSSESTVSRIRTEHFPLTLESARPSHTSQYLCASSEFAEQYFGPGTRLLVL.

The table lists this clone with a count of one. This chain uses TRBV10-3 with TRBJ2-2; 10 positions agree with TRBD1. Per the germline V gene, CDR1 is ENHRY and CDR2 is SYGVKD. This CDR3 has 16 residues. V dropped 7 bases and J dropped 1; count of bases not matched to a gene: 6. The CDR3, as DNA: TGTGCCATCAATCGGGACAGGGGTCAGAACACCGGGGAGCTGTTTTTT. This sequence encodes CAINRDRGQNTGELFF.

The chain combines TRBV6-1 with TRBJ2-1; TRBD2 matches at 13 bases. This CDR3 region has 14 residues. The junction had 7 bases not matched to a gene; V was cut back by 5 bases and J by 12 bases. The germline gives CDR1 MNHNS, CDR2 SASEGT. The CDR3 bases are TGTGCCAGCAGTACTAGCGGGGGGGCGTCCCGGCAGTTCTTC. Its protein product is CASSTSGGASRQFF.

This chain joins TRBV7-3 and TRBJ2-2, with D unresolved. The CDR3 has 14 amino acids. Germline V gene lookup returns CDR1 SGHTA and CDR2 FQGTGA. V was cut by 6 bases and J by 1 base, with 9 bases left in between. The CDR3 protein is CASRNSRNTGELFF. As DNA, the CDR3 is TGTGCCAGCAGGAACAGTCGGAACACCGGGGAGCTGTTTTTT.

This chain uses TRBV6-5 with TRBJ1-5; D ambiguous. Trimming took 8 bases from V and 3 from J, leaving 17 bases between them. CDR3 length equals 15 residues. The V gene's germline CDR1 is MNHEY and CDR2 SVGAGI. The chain's CDR3 is CASGRDGRTNQPQHF. The CDR3 nucleotides read TGTGCCAGCGGCCGGGATGGCCGTACCAATCAGCCCCAGCATTTT.

V usage is TRBV25-1 and J usage is TRBJ2-7; 7 bases line up with TRBD2. The junction had 4 bases not matched to a gene; V was cut back by 1 base and J by 1 base. Germline CDR1 reads MGHDK; CDR2 reads SYGVNS. The CDR3 spans 15 residues. This chain's CDR3 is CASSELGDYSYEQYF. CDR3 in DNA: TGTGCCAGCAGTGAATTAGGGGACTATTCCTACGAGCAGTACTTC.

The rearrangement uses TRBV4-1 and TRBJ1-3; D remains unclear. With 0 bases removed from V and 4 bases from J, the gap between germline ends came to 4 bases. The CDR3 totals 13 residues. Per germline, CDR1 MGHRA and CDR2 YSYEKL. The CDR3 loop is CASSQEEGNTIYF. CDR3 coding DNA: TGCGCCAGCAGCCAAGAGGAGGGAAACACCATATATTTT.

This sequence joins TRBV9 and TRBJ2-7; 9 bases agree with TRBD1. The CDR3 is 16 amino acids. The ends lost 0 bases at V and 2 bases at J; junction bases unmatched: 6. Germline loops: CDR1 SGDLS, CDR2 YYNGEE. Written as DNA, the CDR3 is TGTGCCAGCAGCGTAGCCGTAACAGGGGGCACCTACGAGCAGTACTTC. This sequence encodes CASSVAVTGGTYEQYF.

This clone has at least ten counts. The chain uses TRBV2 and TRBJ1-2; D may be TRBD1 (5 bases). Trimming shortened V by 6 bases and J by 5 bases, and 10 bases separated the two germline ends. Germline CDR1 reads SNHLY; CDR2 reads FYNNEI. This CDR3 spans 12 amino acids. The CDR3 DNA sequence: TGTGCCAGCAGGGCGGGACTGTATGGCTACACCTTC. Protein product: CASRAGLYGYTF.

Of note for this clone: A read error is likely, as this CDR3 ends without the conserved phenylalanine or tryptophan. The chain uses TRBV4-3 and TRBJ1-1; possible D gene TRBD1, 5 bases. V lost 2 bases, J lost 1 base, and 17 bases lay in between. CDR1 and CDR2 from the germline V gene are LGHNA and YSLEER. CDR3 length: 17 residues. In nucleotides, the CDR3 is TGCGCCAGCAGCCAACACTCTCCCGGGGGGGAGAACACTGAAGCTTTCCTT. Residues: CASSQHSPGGENTEAFL.

This chain uses TRBV7-9 with TRBJ2-7; 7 bases are shared with TRBD1. Germline V gene sequence: CDR1 SEHNR, CDR2 FQNEAQ (reference sequence). With 4 bases clipped from V and 2 bases from J, the junction kept 11 bases outside the gene matches. CDR3 length: 16 amino acids. The DNA of the CDR3 is TGTGCCAGCAGCTCCTACCGGGACAGACCGACCTACGAGCAGTACTTC. The encoded protein is CASSSYRDRPTYEQYF.

The chain carries TRBV27 and TRBJ1-2; 8 bases match TRBD1. Germline CDR1 reads MNHEY; CDR2 reads SMNVEV (reference sequence). CDR3 length: 13 amino acids. J was trimmed by 4 bases and V by 5 bases; bases with no gene match: 3. The DNA of the CDR3 is TGTGCCAGCAGTACCGGGACAGGCTATGGCTACACCTTC. Residues: CASSTGTGYGYTF.

The rearrangement joins TRBV5-4 to TRBJ2-1, with 14 bases lining up with TRBD2. Germline V CDR1 and CDR2: SGHNT, YYREEE (reference sequence). Germline trimming cut 4 bases from V and 8 bases from J; bases unmatched to any gene: 8. There are 16 residues in the CDR3. The CDR3 nucleotides read TGTGCCAGCAGCGCCGGACTAGCGGGGGGCGGGGATGAGCAGTTCTTC. Amino acid sequence: CASSAGLAGGGDEQFF.

The gene calls are TRBV29-1 and TRBJ2-5; a weak D match, TRBD1 (6 bases). The J call may be mistaken, given a closer DNA end match to TRBJ2-7. This CDR3 comprises 14 residues. CDR1 and CDR2 from the germline V gene are SQVTM and ANQGSEA. The CDR3 loop reads CSVATGLTSYEQYF. The CDR3 DNA is TGCAGCGTTGCTACAGGGCTCACTTCCTACGAGCAGTACTTC.